A single sample gave rise to the 29 T cell receptor beta chains below, sequenced in a study of blood T cell repertoires in COVID-19. TCRdb keeps only in-frame clones here, not all; method: immunoSEQ multiplex PCR. The repertoire holds over 10,000 clones, with approximately 90% as singletons. Sequenced input: peripheral blood. The source is a human donor in a cohort sampled during active COVID-19.

The rearrangement links TRBV11-3 to TRBJ2-2; TRBD2 aligns across 11 bases. The ends lost 5 bases at V and 4 bases at J; junction bases unmatched: 3. From germline, CDR1 is SGHNT and CDR2 YENEEA. The CDR3 covers 15 residues. CDR3 sequence reads: CASSPSGGSTGELFF. The CDR3 nucleotides are TGTGCCAGCAGCCCTAGCGGGGGGTCCACCGGGGAGCTGTTTTTT.

This chain links TRBV7-2 with TRBJ1-2, with D perhaps TRBD1 (5 bases). Looked up from germline, CDR1 is SGHTA and CDR2 is FQGNSA. This CDR3 has 14 residues. The V and J ends lost 1 base and 3 bases respectively, with 9 bases between them. CDR3 nucleotide sequence: TGTGCCAGCAGCTTAGGCGGCAGGGACTATGGCTACACCTTC. Protein: CASSLGGRDYGYTF.

This clone has only one observation. The chain carries TRBV23-1 and TRBJ1-6; D ambiguous. TRBV23-1 is labeled an ORF, and its function is uncertain. Trimming left V 6 bases short and J 8 bases short, with 17 bases between. The CDR3 totals 15 residues. The CDR3 DNA reads TGCGCCAGCAGGCCGGAACAGTTTCATTATTCACCCCTCCACTTT. It yields the protein CASRPEQFHYSPLHF.

The V and J genes are TRBV6-6 and TRBJ2-5; D uncertain. The CDR3 has 14 residues. The V end lost 6 bases, the J end lost 1 base, and 12 bases lay between the germline ends. The V gene's germline CDR1 is MNHNY and CDR2 SVGAGI (reference sequence). Here the CDR3 reads CASSQPLLQETQYF. CDR3 DNA: TGTGCCAGCAGCCAACCACTCCTCCAAGAGACCCAGTACTTC.

V gene TRBV28 combines with J gene TRBJ2-3; D remains unclear. The ends were cut back, 7 bases at V and 4 bases at J, with 18 bases in the middle. This CDR3 spans 15 amino acids. CDR1 and CDR2 (germline): MDHEN, SYDVKM. The DNA of the CDR3 is TGTGCCAGCATCCCGGCGCGCGGTTGGGCAGATACGCAGTATTTT. Translating gives CASIPARGWADTQYF.

This clone was observed a single time. V is TRBV1 and J is TRBJ2-2; the table calls TRBD1, which could not be checked here. TRBV1 is reported as a pseudogene. This CDR3 is built from 15 residues. CDR3 sequence reads: CTSSHAGTNTGELFF. The CDR3, as DNA: TGCACCAGCAGCCACGCAGGGACGAACACCGGGGAGCTGTTTTTT.

The chain employs TRBV20-1 and TRBJ2-3; D is uncertain. Trimming removed 6 bases at V and 5 bases at J, with 12 bases between. CDR1 and CDR2 (germline): DFQATT, SNEGSKA (reference sequence). The CDR3 runs 12 residues. In nucleotides, the CDR3 is TGCAGTGCGAGTGGGCCCCGAGATACGCAGTATTTT. This sequence encodes CSASGPRDTQYF.

The rearrangement links TRBV19 to TRBJ2-7; 8 bases are shared with TRBD2. The J segment lost 5 bases and the V segment lost 9 bases, leaving 9 bases of the junction unmatched. This CDR3 is built from 13 residues. The V gene's germline CDR1 is LNHDA and CDR2 SQIVND (reference sequence). For the CDR3, the DNA is TGTGCCAGCAGTGAGACTAGCGTGGACGAGCAGTACTTC. Protein sequence: CASSETSVDEQYF.

The chain carries TRBV28 and TRBJ2-1; 8 nucleotides match TRBD1. The CDR3 spans 14 residues. Germline V CDR1 and CDR2: MDHEN, SYDVKM. Trimming removed 2 bases from V and 7 bases from J; junction bases left unmatched: 4. The DNA for the CDR3 is TGTGCCAGCAGTTTAACGAGGACAGGGAATGAGCAGTTCTTC. It codes for CASSLTRTGNEQFF.

V is TRBV2 and J is TRBJ2-6; possibly TRBD1 for D (5 bases). Germline assignment: CDR1 SNHLY and CDR2 FYNNEI. V lost 5 bases to trimming and J lost 0 bases, with 8 bases between them. The CDR3 covers 15 residues. The CDR3 sequence is CASSRQNSGANVLTF. The CDR3 region has the DNA TGTGCCAGCAGTCGACAGAACTCTGGGGCCAACGTCCTGACTTTC.

In this sample, this clone turned up once. The chain is built from TRBV21-1 and TRBJ2-5; no check of the table's D call, TRBD2, against the DNA was made. TRBV21-1 is annotated as a pseudogene. The CDR3 is made up of 17 amino acids. As DNA, the CDR3 is TGTGCCAGCAGCAAAGATGCAGGGGTCAGGGGAGGGGAGACCCAGTACTTC. Amino acid sequence: CASSKDAGVRGGETQYF.

The chain joins TRBV19 to TRBJ1-5; 9 bases match TRBD1. The V segment lost 9 bases and the J segment 4 bases; nucleotides outside the gene matches: 7. The CDR3 sequence is 14 residues long. From germline, CDR1 is LNHDA and CDR2 SQIVND (reference sequence). CDR3 sequence: CASDPTGGNQPQHF. CDR3 sequence (DNA): TGTGCCAGCGACCCGACAGGGGGGAATCAGCCCCAGCATTTT.

The rearrangement uses TRBV3-1 (or the pseudogene TRBV3-2) and TRBJ1-2; D gene unclear. Trimming stripped 2 bases from V and 5 bases from J, with 21 bases between. Looked up from germline, CDR1 is LGHDT and CDR2 is YNNKEL (reference sequence). This CDR3 region has 17 residues. The CDR3 sequence: CASSQTTLVRSRYGYTF. DNA for the CDR3: TGTGCCAGCAGCCAAACGACGTTGGTCCGATCTAGGTATGGCTACACCTTC.

This chain joins TRBV28 and TRBJ2-3, with no clear D. From germline, CDR1 is MDHEN and CDR2 SYDVKM. Trimming cost V 6 bases and J 0 bases, with 19 bases left between them. CDR3 length equals 17 residues. This chain's CDR3 is CASSASANTASTDTQYF. The CDR3 nucleotides are TGTGCCAGCAGCGCTAGTGCGAACACCGCTAGCACAGATACGCAGTATTTT.

The chain employs TRBV3-1 (or the pseudogene TRBV3-2) and TRBJ2-3; maybe TRBD2 (5 bases). CDR1 LGHDT and CDR2 YNNKEL come from the germline V gene (reference sequence). The germline V and J ends were trimmed by 4 bases and 6 bases, with 5 bases remaining between them. The CDR3 sequence is 11 residues long. CDR3 protein: CASSPGDTQYF. CDR3 DNA sequence: TGTGCCAGCAGCCCGGGGGATACGCAGTATTTT.

The chain couples TRBV7-9 to TRBJ2-5; TRBD1 might be the D (6 bases). CDR3 length: 13 residues. Germline CDR1 is SEHNR and CDR2 is FQNEAQ (reference sequence). Deletions cut 1 base from V and 11 bases from J, with 14 bases between. This CDR3 is CASSLEGVPSQYF. CDR3 DNA: TGTGCCAGCAGCTTAGAGGGGGTCCCCAGTCAGTACTTC.

The V gene is TRBV27, the J gene TRBJ2-5; the D gene is possibly TRBD1 (6 bases). The V gene lost 5 bases and the J gene lost 4 bases, with 14 bases spanning the gap. CDR3 length equals 14 residues. Germline V gene data show CDR1 as MNHEY and CDR2 as SMNVEV (reference sequence). The CDR3, as DNA: TGTGCCAGCAGTGTCCGGGACATCGGAGAGACCCAGTACTTC. It is translated as CASSVRDIGETQYF.

V gene TRBV14 combines with J gene TRBJ2-5; 8 bases agree with TRBD1. Losses at the gene ends were 1 base for V and 3 bases for J; bases not matched to a gene: 4. Per germline, CDR1 SGHDN and CDR2 FVKESK. The CDR3 spans 15 residues. The DNA of the CDR3 is TGTGCCAGCAGCCAAGGACAGGGGCCTAAAGAGACCCAGTACTTC. Its translation is CASSQGQGPKETQYF.

As regards this clone: Since the CDR3 does not end with the conserved phenylalanine or tryptophan, this likely comes from a read error. It is unclear where the CDR3 begins or ends on the DNA, so no DNA is shown, and the CDR3 is as TCRdb lists it. The chain is built from TRBV28 and TRBJ2-7; TRBD2, the table's D call, was not compared with the DNA. CDR1 is MDHEN and CDR2 is SYDVKM in the germline V gene. Ends included, the CDR3 has 11 residues. This CDR3 is CASSSNQASFL.

The V gene is TRBV7-9, the J gene TRBJ1-1; no definite D call. In germline, CDR1 is SEHNR, CDR2 FQNEAQ (reference sequence). The CDR3 is 15 amino acids. Trimming removed 4 bases from V and 4 bases from J, with 16 bases in between. DNA for the CDR3: TGTGCCAGCAGCTCCCCCTGGGCACAAAGCACTGAAGCTTTCTTT. Translating it yields CASSSPWAQSTEAFF.

Only one count was recorded for this clone. This rearrangement joins TRBV6-2 or TRBV6-3 to TRBJ2-2; TRBD2 matches 10 bases. Germline lookup yields CDR1 MNHEY and CDR2 SVGEGT. The CDR3 runs to 20 residues. Losses at the gene ends were 0 bases for V and 6 bases for J; bases not matched to a gene: 16. The CDR3 spells CASSYSTLTSGRAGAGELFF. The DNA for the CDR3 is TGTGCCAGCAGTTACTCGACCTTGACTAGCGGGCGGGCCGGGGCCGGGGAGCTGTTTTTT.

This chain uses TRBV5-6 with TRBJ2-7, with 7 bases that match TRBD1. The germline gives CDR1 SGHDT, CDR2 YYEEEE. CDR3 size: 13 residues. J gave up 2 bases and V 4 bases, and 3 bases lay outside the gene matches. The CDR3 DNA reads as TGTGCCAGCAGCCCGGACAGGACCTACGAGCAGTACTTC. Its translation is CASSPDRTYEQYF.

This sequence joins TRBV27 and TRBJ2-7, with 11 bases lining up with TRBD1. Germline V gives CDR1 MNHEY, CDR2 SMNVEV (reference sequence). The CDR3 loop spans 16 amino acids. V was clipped by 5 bases and J by 0 bases; unmatched bases: 6. For the CDR3, the DNA is TGTGCCAGCAGTCCCGGGACAGGGGGGATCTCCTACGAGCAGTACTTC. Translating it yields CASSPGTGGISYEQYF.

The J gene is TRBJ1-3, the V gene TRBV28, with TRBD1 as a possible D gene (5 bases). There are 14 residues in the CDR3. V was pared by 5 bases and J by 0 bases, with 8 bases between. Germline-derived CDR1 and CDR2 are MDHEN and SYDVKM. The CDR3 loop is CASSPDISGNTIYF. CDR3 in DNA: TGTGCCAGCAGTCCGGACATCTCTGGAAACACCATATATTTT.

The chain combines TRBV19 with TRBJ2-1; 11 bases agree with TRBD1. Germline CDR1 and CDR2: LNHDA and SQIVND (reference sequence). CDR3 size: 17 residues. Germline trimming cut 5 bases from V and 6 bases from J; bases unmatched to any gene: 12. CDR3 residues: CASSVTTGTGGVNEQFF. The CDR3 nucleotides are TGTGCCAGTAGTGTCACCACCGGGACAGGGGGAGTCAATGAGCAGTTCTTC.

The chain combines TRBV2 with TRBJ1-2; D may be TRBD1 (6 bases). Germline CDR1 is SNHLY and CDR2 is FYNNEI. Trimming cost V 5 bases and J 8 bases, with 12 bases left between them. CDR3 length: 12 amino acids. The CDR3 loop reads CASSRTERGYTF. The CDR3 DNA reads as TGTGCCAGCAGTCGGACAGAGCGGGGCTACACCTTC.

The rearrangement uses TRBV10-1 and TRBJ1-1; no clear D. The germline V gene encodes CDR1 WNHNN and CDR2 SYGVQD (reference sequence). This CDR3 comprises 13 residues. The V end was cut by 6 bases, the J end by 0 bases, with 8 bases between. The CDR3 region has the DNA TGCGCCAGCAGCCAGTCCTTGAACACTGAAGCTTTCTTT. Its protein product is CASSQSLNTEAFF.

V usage is TRBV27 and J usage is TRBJ1-5; D uncertain. V was shortened by 5 bases and J by 7 bases, with 15 bases between the two germline ends. Germline V CDR1 and CDR2: MNHEY, SMNVEV (reference sequence). The CDR3 covers 14 residues. The chain's CDR3 is CASSPGNQNQPQHF. CDR3 nucleotides: TGTGCCAGCAGTCCGGGAAATCAAAACCAGCCCCAGCATTTT.

The genes are TRBV5-4 and TRBJ2-2; 8 nucleotides agree with TRBD1. V lost 4 bases and J lost 4; bases outside the gene matches: 3. Per the germline V gene, CDR1 is SGHNT and CDR2 is YYREEE (reference sequence). This CDR3 comprises 14 residues. CDR3 amino acids: CASSPTGVTGELFF. The CDR3, as DNA: TGTGCCAGCAGCCCGACAGGGGTCACCGGGGAGCTGTTTTTT.